The 8 T cell receptor beta chains below all came from one sample that was sequenced in a study of blood T cell repertoires in COVID-19. Some clones are missing from TCRdb's copy, which holds only in-frame ones; the method was immunoSEQ multiplex PCR. The data hold over 120,000 clones, with 75% to 90% observed a single time. The sample taken for sequencing was PBMCs or T cells enriched from blood (not recorded which). All receptors derive from a man aged 55 to 70 who had recovered from COVID-19.

The genes are TRBV11-2 and TRBJ1-1; 8 bases are a match to TRBD1. The trim removed 4 bases at V and 5 bases at J, leaving 6 bases unmatched. This CDR3 has 14 residues. Germline values: CDR1 SGHAT, CDR2 FQNNGV. The CDR3 nucleotides read TGTGCCAGCAGCTCCCAGGGGGCAGGGACTGAAGCTTTCTTT. Protein sequence: CASSSQGAGTEAFF.

This clone came up once. The J gene is TRBJ1-2, the V gene TRBV11-1, with 7 bases matching TRBD1. The germline gives CDR1 SGHAT, CDR2 FQDESV (reference sequence). The CDR3 spans 14 residues. V lost 0 bases and J lost 4; bases outside the gene matches: 2. For the CDR3, the DNA is TGTGCCAGCAGCTTAGCGGGACAGCCCTATGGCTACACCTTC. Its protein product is CASSLAGQPYGYTF.

This clone was observed once. The genes are TRBV9 and TRBJ2-3; TRBD2 matches 11 bases. The V segment lost 2 bases and the J segment 5 bases; nucleotides outside the gene matches: 13. Looked up from germline, CDR1 is SGDLS and CDR2 is YYNGEE. This CDR3 is 18 amino acids long. DNA of the CDR3: TGTGCCAGCAGCGTGACGAGAACTAGCGGGAGAAGAGGAGATACGCAGTATTTT. Its protein is CASSVTRTSGRRGDTQYF.

The CDR3 coding sequence is TGTGCCAGTAGCTACAGGGGGTACAATGAGCAGTTCTTC. Protein: CASSYRGYNEQFF. The chain uses TRBV19 and TRBJ2-1; 8 bases align to TRBD1. The CDR3 contains 13 residues. V was pared by 6 bases and J by 4 bases, with 2 bases of the junction left unmatched. Germline V CDR1 and CDR2: LNHDA, SQIVND (reference sequence).

The V and J genes are TRBV15 and TRBJ2-5, with unresolved D. In germline, CDR1 is LNHNV, CDR2 YYDKDF (reference sequence). The V end lost 0 bases, the J end lost 1 base, and 6 bases lay between the germline ends. The CDR3 consists of 14 residues. The CDR3, as DNA: TGTGCCACCAGCAGAGATTCTGTCCAAGAGACCCAGTACTTC. This translates into CATSRDSVQETQYF.

This rearrangement joins TRBV30 to TRBJ1-1; 11 bases match TRBD1. The CDR3 runs to 17 residues. Germline V gene lookup returns CDR1 GTSNPN and CDR2 SVGIG (reference sequence). V was clipped by 2 bases and J by 5 bases; unmatched bases: 13. CDR3 in amino acids: CAWSFPRTGGLGTEAFF. DNA for the CDR3: TGTGCCTGGAGTTTCCCTAGGACAGGGGGCTTAGGTACTGAAGCTTTCTTT.

The V call is TRBV3-1 (or the pseudogene TRBV3-2), the J call TRBJ2-3; D unresolved. The CDR3 contains 15 residues. Between the trimmed V and J ends, which lost 4 bases and 6 bases, there was a span of 17 bases. The V gene's germline CDR1 is LGHDT and CDR2 YNNKEL (reference sequence). The CDR3 DNA follows: TGTGCCAGCAGCCCCAGGAAGGTTTGGTCCGATACGCAGTATTTT. Protein product: CASSPRKVWSDTQYF.

The CDR3 loop reads CASSQSGTSGNSGANVLTF. The CDR3 nucleotides are TGTGCCAGCAGCCAATCCGGGACTAGCGGGAACTCTGGGGCCAACGTCCTGACTTTC. This chain uses TRBV7-3 with TRBJ2-6; the match to TRBD2 covers 13 bases. V shed 5 bases, J shed 0 bases, and the junction held 7 bases outside the gene matches. The length of the CDR3 is 19 residues. Germline-derived CDR1 and CDR2 are SGHTA and FQGTGA.